The clone carrying this T cell receptor beta chain showed up just a few times. Antigen: not known. Sampling of alopecia areata patients yielded lesional scalp punch biopsies as well as peripheral blood. Cell sorting on a FACSAria was used to separate CD4+ and CD8+ T cells from the PBMCs. The data derive from a study of CD8+ T cells in alopecia areata. The study, taken as a whole, reports: Relative to mice, TCR sharing across patients was less clear, a difference possibly HLA-related. Lesional scalp, especially alopecia totalis/universalis, showed higher clonality than normal scalp.

Reverse transcription of extracted RNA yielded cDNA, which provided the sequencing template. TCRdb's table, derived via immunoSEQ multiplex PCR, lists solely in-frame clones and lacks some. The sample contains 30,000 to 40,000 clones, 65% to 80% of which appear only once. Trimming stripped 1 base from V and 1 base from J, with 17 bases between. This CDR3 comprises 19 residues. The germline gives CDR1 MGHRA, CDR2 YSYEKL. The clonotype was recovered from a human donor with alopecia areata. The chain joins TRBV4-1 to TRBJ2-6; a weak D match, TRBD2 (5 bases). Input material: NKG2D-low CD8+ T cells sorted from blood. CDR3 region: CASSQAEAPYPSGANVLTF. Here the CDR3 DNA reads TGCGCCAGCAGCCAAGCGGAGGCCCCTTACCCTTCTGGGGCCAACGTCCTGACTTTC.